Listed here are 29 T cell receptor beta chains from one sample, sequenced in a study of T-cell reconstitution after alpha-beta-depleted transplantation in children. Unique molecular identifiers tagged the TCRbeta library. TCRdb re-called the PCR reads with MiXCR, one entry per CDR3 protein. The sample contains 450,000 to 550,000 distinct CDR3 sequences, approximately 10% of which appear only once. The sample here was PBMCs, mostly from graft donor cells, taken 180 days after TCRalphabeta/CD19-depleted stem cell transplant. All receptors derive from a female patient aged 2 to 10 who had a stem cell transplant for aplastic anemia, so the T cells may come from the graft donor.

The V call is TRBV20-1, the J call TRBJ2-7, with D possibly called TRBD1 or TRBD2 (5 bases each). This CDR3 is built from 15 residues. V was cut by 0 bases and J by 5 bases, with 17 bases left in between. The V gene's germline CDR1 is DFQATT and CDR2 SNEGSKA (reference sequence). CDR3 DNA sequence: TGCAGTGCTAGAGATGCCCGGGGCAGGGCGAACGAGCAGTACTTC. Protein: CSARDARGRANEQYF.

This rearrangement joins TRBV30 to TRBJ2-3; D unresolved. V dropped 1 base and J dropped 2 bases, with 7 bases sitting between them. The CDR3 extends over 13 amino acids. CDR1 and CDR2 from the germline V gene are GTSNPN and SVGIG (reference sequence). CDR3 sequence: CAWSGAHTDTQYF. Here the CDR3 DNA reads TGTGCCTGGAGTGGGGCTCACACAGATACGCAGTATTTT.

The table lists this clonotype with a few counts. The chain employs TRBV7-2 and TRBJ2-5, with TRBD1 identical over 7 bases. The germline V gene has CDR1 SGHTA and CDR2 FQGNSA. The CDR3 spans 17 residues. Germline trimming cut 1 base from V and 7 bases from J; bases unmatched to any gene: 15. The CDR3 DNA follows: TGTGCCAGCAGCTTAGTAGTAGGGGGCGCGTACCTTGGGACCCAGTACTTC. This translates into CASSLVVGGAYLGTQYF.

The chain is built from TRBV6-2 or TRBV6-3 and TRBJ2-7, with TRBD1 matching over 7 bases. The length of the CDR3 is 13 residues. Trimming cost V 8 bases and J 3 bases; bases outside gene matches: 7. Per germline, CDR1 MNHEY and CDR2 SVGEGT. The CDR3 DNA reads TGTGCCAGCCGCAGGGGGTTCAGCTACGAGCAGTACTTC. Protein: CASRRGFSYEQYF.

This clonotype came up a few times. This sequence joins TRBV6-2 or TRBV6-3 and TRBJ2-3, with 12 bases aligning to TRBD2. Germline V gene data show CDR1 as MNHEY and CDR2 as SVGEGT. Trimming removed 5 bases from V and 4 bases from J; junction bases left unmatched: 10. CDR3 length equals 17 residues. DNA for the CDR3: TGTGCCAGCAGTCAACCCAAGACTAGCGGGAGTGCAGATACGCAGTATTTT. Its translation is CASSQPKTSGSADTQYF.

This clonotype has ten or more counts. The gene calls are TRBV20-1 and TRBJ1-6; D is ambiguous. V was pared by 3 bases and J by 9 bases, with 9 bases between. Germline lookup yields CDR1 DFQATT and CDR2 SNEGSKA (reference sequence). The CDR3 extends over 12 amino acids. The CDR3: CSARFTSSPLHF. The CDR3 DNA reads TGCAGTGCTAGGTTCACGAGTTCACCCCTCCACTTT.

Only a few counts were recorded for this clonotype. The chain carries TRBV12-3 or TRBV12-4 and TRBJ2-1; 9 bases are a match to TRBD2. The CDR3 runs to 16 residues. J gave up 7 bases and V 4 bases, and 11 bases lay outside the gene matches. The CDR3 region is CASSSAGWGLANEQFF. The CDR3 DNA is TGTGCCAGCAGTTCGGCCGGGTGGGGACTAGCAAATGAGCAGTTCTTC.

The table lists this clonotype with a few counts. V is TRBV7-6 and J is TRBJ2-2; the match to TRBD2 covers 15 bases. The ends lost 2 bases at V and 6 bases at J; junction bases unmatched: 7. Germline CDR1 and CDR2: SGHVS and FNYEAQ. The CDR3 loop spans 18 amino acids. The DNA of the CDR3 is TGTGCCAGCAGCTTAAACGGACTAGCGGGAGGGATGGCCGGGGAGCTGTTTTTT. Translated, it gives CASSLNGLAGGMAGELFF.

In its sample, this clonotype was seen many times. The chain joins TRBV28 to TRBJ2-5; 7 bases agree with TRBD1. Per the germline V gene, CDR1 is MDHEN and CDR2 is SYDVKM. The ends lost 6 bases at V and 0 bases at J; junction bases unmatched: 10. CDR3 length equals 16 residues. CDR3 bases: TGTGCCAGCAGACAAAGGGACAGTTGGTACCAAGAGACCCAGTACTTC. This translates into CASRQRDSWYQETQYF.

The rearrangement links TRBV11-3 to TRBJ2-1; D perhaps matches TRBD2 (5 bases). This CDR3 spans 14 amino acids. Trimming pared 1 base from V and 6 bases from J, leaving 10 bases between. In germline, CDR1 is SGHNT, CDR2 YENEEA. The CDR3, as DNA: TGTGCCAGCAGCTTAGCTCAGCTAGCCAATGAGCAGTTCTTC. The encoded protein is CASSLAQLANEQFF.

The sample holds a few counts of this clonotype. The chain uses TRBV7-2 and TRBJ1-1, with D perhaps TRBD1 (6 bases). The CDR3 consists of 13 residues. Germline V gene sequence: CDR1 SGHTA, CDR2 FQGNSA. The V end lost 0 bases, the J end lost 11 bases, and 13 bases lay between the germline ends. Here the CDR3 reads CASSLAGGGVAFF. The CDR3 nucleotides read TGTGCCAGCAGCTTAGCGGGAGGGGGAGTGGCTTTCTTT.

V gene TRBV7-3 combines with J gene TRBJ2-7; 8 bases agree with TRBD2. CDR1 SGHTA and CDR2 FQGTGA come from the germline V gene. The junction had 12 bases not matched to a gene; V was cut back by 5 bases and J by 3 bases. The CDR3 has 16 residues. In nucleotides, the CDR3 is TGTGCCAGCAGCCCTGACGGGGGGGTCCACAGCTACGAGCAGTACTTC. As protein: CASSPDGGVHSYEQYF.

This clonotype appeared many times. CDR3 nucleotides: TGTGCCAGCACCCTAGCGAAATCCCCCTACAATGAGCAGTTCTTC. This sequence encodes CASTLAKSPYNEQFF. This rearrangement joins TRBV27 to TRBJ2-1; weak D call: TRBD2 (6 bases). V lost 7 bases to trimming and J lost 2 bases, with 15 bases between them. The CDR3 contains 15 residues. Germline V gene data show CDR1 as MNHEY and CDR2 as SMNVEV (reference sequence).

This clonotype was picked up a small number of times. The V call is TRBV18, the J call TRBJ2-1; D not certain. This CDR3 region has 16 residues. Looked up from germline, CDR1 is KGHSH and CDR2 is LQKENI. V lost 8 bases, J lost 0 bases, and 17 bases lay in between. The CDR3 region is CASQGLAGLSYNEQFF. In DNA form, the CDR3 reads TGTGCCAGCCAAGGATTGGCAGGCCTCTCCTACAATGAGCAGTTCTTC.

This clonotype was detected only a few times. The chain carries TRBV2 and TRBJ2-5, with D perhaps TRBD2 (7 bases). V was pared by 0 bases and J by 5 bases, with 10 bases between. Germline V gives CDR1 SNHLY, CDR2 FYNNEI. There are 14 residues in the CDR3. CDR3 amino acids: CASSEAGGPETQYF. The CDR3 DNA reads TGTGCCAGCAGTGAAGCGGGGGGGCCGGAGACCCAGTACTTC.

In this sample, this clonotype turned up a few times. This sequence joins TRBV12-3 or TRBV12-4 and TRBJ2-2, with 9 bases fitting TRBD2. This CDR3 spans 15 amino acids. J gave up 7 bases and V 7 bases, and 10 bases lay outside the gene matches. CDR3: CASTPGGRAGGELFF. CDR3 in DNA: TGTGCCAGCACCCCCGGCGGGAGGGCCGGCGGGGAGCTGTTTTTT.

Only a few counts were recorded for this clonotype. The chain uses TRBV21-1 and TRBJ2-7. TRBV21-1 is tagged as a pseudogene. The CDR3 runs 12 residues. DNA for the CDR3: TGTGCCAGCAGCAAAAGCCCTTACGAGCAGTACGTC. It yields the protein CASSKSPYEQYV.

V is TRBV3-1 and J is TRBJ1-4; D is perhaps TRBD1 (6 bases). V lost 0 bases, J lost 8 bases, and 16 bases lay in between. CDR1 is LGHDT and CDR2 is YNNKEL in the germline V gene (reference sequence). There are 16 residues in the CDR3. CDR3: CASSQDWGALREKLFF. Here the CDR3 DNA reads TGTGCCAGCAGCCAAGACTGGGGGGCGTTAAGGGAAAAACTGTTTTTT.

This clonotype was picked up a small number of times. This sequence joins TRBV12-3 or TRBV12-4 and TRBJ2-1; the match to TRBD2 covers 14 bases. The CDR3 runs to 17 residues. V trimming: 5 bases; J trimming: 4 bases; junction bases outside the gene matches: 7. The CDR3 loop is CASSPGTSGSRYNEQFF. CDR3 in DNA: TGTGCCAGCAGTCCCGGGACTAGCGGGAGCAGATACAATGAGCAGTTCTTC.

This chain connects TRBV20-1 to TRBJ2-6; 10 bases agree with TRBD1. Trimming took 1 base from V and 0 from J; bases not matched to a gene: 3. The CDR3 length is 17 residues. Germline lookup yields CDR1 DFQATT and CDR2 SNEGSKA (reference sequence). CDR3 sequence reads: CSARVRDRGSGANVLTF. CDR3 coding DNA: TGCAGTGCTAGAGTCCGGGACAGGGGCTCTGGGGCCAACGTCCTGACTTTC.

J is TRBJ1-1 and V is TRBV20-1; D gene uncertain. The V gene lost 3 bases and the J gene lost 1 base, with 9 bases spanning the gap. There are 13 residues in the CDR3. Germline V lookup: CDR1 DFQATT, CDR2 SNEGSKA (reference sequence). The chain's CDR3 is CSARRDKNTEAFF. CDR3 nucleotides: TGCAGTGCTAGGCGAGACAAGAACACTGAAGCTTTCTTT.

The DNA for the CDR3 is TGCGCCAGCAGCCCAAGGATAGGGGAGAGCTCCTACAATGAGCAGTTCTTC. This translates into CASSPRIGESSYNEQFF. The J gene is TRBJ2-1, the V gene TRBV4-3; the D gene could be TRBD1 or TRBD2 (5 bases each). Trimming removed 4 bases from V and 0 bases from J, with 16 bases in between. The CDR3 spans 17 residues. CDR1 is LGHNA and CDR2 is YSLEER in the germline V gene.

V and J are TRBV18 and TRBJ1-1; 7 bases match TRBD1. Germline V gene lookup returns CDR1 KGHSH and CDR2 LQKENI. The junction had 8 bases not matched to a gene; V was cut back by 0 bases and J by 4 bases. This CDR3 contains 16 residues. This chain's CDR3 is CASSPPTGKWTTEAFF. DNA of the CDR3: TGTGCCAGCTCACCACCGACAGGGAAGTGGACCACTGAAGCTTTCTTT.

This chain's CDR3 is CSARRQGTPHSPLHF. The CDR3 DNA follows: TGCAGTGCTAGGCGCCAGGGGACCCCCCATTCACCCCTCCACTTT. The V gene is TRBV20-1, the J gene TRBJ1-6, with D tentatively TRBD1 (6 bases). The CDR3 is 15 amino acids. Germline V CDR1 and CDR2: DFQATT, SNEGSKA (reference sequence). Trimming left V 3 bases short and J 8 bases short, with 17 bases between.

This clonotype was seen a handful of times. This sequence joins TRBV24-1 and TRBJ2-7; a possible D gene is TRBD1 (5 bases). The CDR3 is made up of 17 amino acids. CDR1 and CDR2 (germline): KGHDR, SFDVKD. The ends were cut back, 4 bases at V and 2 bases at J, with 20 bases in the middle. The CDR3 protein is CATSEVATAYFPYEQYF. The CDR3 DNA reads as TGTGCCACCAGTGAGGTCGCGACAGCTTACTTCCCCTACGAGCAGTACTTC.

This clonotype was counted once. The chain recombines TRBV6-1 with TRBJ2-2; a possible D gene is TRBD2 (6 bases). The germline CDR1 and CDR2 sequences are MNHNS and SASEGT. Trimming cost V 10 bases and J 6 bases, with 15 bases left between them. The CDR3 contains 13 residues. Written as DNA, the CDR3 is TGTGCCACCAAAAGAGGAGGGGCCGGGGAGCTGTTTTTT. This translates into CATKRGGAGELFF.

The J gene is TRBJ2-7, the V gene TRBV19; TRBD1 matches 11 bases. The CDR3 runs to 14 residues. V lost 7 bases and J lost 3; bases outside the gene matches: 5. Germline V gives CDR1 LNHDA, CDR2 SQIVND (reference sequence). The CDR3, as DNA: TGTGCCAGTACCGGGACAGGGGGGGACTACGAGCAGTACTTC. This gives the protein CASTGTGGDYEQYF.

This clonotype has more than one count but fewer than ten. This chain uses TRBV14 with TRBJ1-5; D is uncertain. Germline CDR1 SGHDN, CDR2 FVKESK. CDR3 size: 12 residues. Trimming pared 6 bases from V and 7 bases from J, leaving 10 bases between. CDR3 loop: CASRSGGQPQHF. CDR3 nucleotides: TGTGCCAGCAGGTCCGGAGGGCAGCCCCAGCATTTT.

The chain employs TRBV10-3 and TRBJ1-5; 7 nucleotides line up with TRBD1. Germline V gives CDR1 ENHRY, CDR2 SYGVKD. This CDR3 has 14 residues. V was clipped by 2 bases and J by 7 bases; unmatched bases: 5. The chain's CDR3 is CAISEDRVWQPQHF. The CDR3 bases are TGTGCCATCAGTGAGGACAGGGTCTGGCAGCCCCAGCATTTT.